Listed below are T cell receptor beta chains from one sample, sequenced in a study of T cell responses to AZD1222 COVID-19 vaccine. Clones were sequenced by immunoSEQ multiplex PCR, and TCRdb holds only the in-frame ones, with some missing. Here the sample spans about 140,000 clones, around 90% being singletons. The specimen was peripheral blood, collected 28 days after the second dose of the MenACWY control vaccine. These receptors were taken from an adult who received the MenACWY meningococcal vaccine as a control. The CDR3 runs from the conserved cysteine through the conserved F or W. Fields, in order: V gene, J gene, clone size, CDR3 length, D gene, CDR3 protein, CDR3 DNA. A D gene is named only where the DNA matches it firmly. The size entry is marked missing in some rows and otherwise reads once, few, many or a size class.

v_gene: TRBV6-2/TRBV6-3; j_gene: TRBJ2-7; abundance: once; len: 14; d_gene: TRBD2; CDR3aa: CASSHAGGANEQYF; CDR3nt: TGTGCCAGCAGCCACGCCGGGGGGGCGAACGAGCAGTACTTC
v_gene: TRBV30; j_gene: TRBJ2-3; abundance: -; len: 14; d_gene: TRBD2; CDR3aa: CARSDGLATDTQYF; CDR3nt: TGTGCCCGGTCAGACGGACTAGCGACAGATACGCAGTATTTT
v_gene: TRBV28; j_gene: TRBJ1-2; abundance: -; len: 12; d_gene: -; CDR3aa: CLIGQFNYGYTF; CDR3nt: TGCCTTATAGGACAGTTTAACTATGGCTACACCTTC
v_gene: TRBV11-2; j_gene: TRBJ2-7; abundance: -; len: 13; d_gene: -; CDR3aa: CASSSLVNYEQYF; CDR3nt: TGTGCCAGCAGCTCCTTAGTCAATTACGAGCAGTACTTC
v_gene: TRBV14; j_gene: TRBJ2-5; abundance: once; len: 13; d_gene: -; CDR3aa: CASSQPGRKTQYF; CDR3nt: TGTGCCAGCAGCCAACCGGGACGGAAGACCCAGTACTTC
v_gene: TRBV2; j_gene: TRBJ1-2; abundance: -; len: 14; d_gene: -; CDR3aa: CASSELAGGYGYTF; CDR3nt: TGTGCCAGCAGTGAATTGGCAGGCGGGTATGGCTACACCTTC
v_gene: TRBV6-2/TRBV6-3; j_gene: TRBJ1-2; abundance: -; len: 15; d_gene: TRBD1; CDR3aa: CASSYLDEGADGYTF; CDR3nt: TGTGCCAGCAGTTACCTGGACGAGGGGGCGGATGGCTACACCTTC
v_gene: TRBV30; j_gene: TRBJ2-5; abundance: -; len: 13; d_gene: -; CDR3aa: CAWSVRGYETQYF; CDR3nt: TGTGCCTGGAGTGTACGGGGATACGAGACCCAGTACTTC
v_gene: TRBV6-5; j_gene: TRBJ2-1; abundance: -; len: 14; d_gene: TRBD1; CDR3aa: CASSYSTGKGEQFF; CDR3nt: TGTGCCAGCAGTTACTCGACAGGGAAGGGAGAGCAGTTCTTC
v_gene: TRBV7-3; j_gene: TRBJ1-1; abundance: few; len: 14; d_gene: -; CDR3aa: CASSLGSANTEAFF; CDR3nt: TGTGCCAGCAGCTTAGGGTCAGCAAACACTGAAGCTTTCTTT
v_gene: TRBV6-6; j_gene: TRBJ2-7; abundance: once; len: 15; d_gene: TRBD1; CDR3aa: CASSYLNDRGGEQYF; CDR3nt: TGTGCCAGCAGTTACCTTAACGACAGGGGAGGCGAGCAGTACTTC
v_gene: TRBV21-1; j_gene: TRBJ1-5; abundance: -; len: 19; d_gene: -; CDR3aa: CASSSKGGTGGRSNQPQHF; CDR3nt: TGTGCCAGCAGTAGCAAGGGGGGGACAGGGGGACGGAGCAATCAGCCCCAGCATTTT
v_gene: TRBV28; j_gene: TRBJ1-1; abundance: -; len: 17; d_gene: -; CDR3aa: CASGRTRRGIANTEAFF; CDR3nt: TGTGCCAGCGGCCGTACCCGGCGGGGCATCGCGAACACTGAAGCTTTCTTT
v_gene: TRBV4-2; j_gene: TRBJ1-2; abundance: -; len: 14; d_gene: TRBD1; CDR3aa: CASSLQGIDYGYTF; CDR3nt: TGTGCCAGCAGCCTACAGGGGATAGACTATGGCTACACCTTC
v_gene: TRBV7-3; j_gene: TRBJ2-2; abundance: -; len: 15; d_gene: TRBD1; CDR3aa: CASSPRQGSTGELFF; CDR3nt: TGTGCCAGCAGCCCCCGACAGGGGAGTACCGGGGAGCTGTTTTTT
v_gene: TRBV2; j_gene: TRBJ2-7; abundance: -; len: 13; d_gene: -; CDR3aa: CASSRGQYYEQYF; CDR3nt: TGTGCCAGCAGTCGCGGACAGTACTACGAGCAGTACTTC
v_gene: TRBV10-2; j_gene: TRBJ1-2; abundance: -; len: 18; d_gene: TRBD1; CDR3aa: CASSRVPKSGTGVNGYTF; CDR3nt: TGCGCCAGCAGCAGAGTCCCGAAGTCCGGGACAGGGGTCAATGGCTACACCTTC
v_gene: TRBV13; j_gene: TRBJ2-3; abundance: -; len: 15; d_gene: TRBD2; CDR3aa: CASSWSSGRRDTQYF; CDR3nt: TGTGCCAGCAGCTGGTCTAGCGGGAGGAGGGATACGCAGTATTTT
v_gene: TRBV5-1; j_gene: TRBJ2-1; abundance: once; len: 15; d_gene: TRBD2; CDR3aa: CASSLVAGGYNEQFF; CDR3nt: TGCGCCAGCAGCTTGGTAGCGGGAGGATACAATGAGCAGTTCTTC
v_gene: TRBV9; j_gene: TRBJ2-1; abundance: -; len: 18; d_gene: -; CDR3aa: CASSASSGPSGSYNEQFF; CDR3nt: TGTGCCAGCAGCGCCAGTTCCGGGCCCTCGGGCTCCTACAATGAGCAGTTCTTC
v_gene: TRBV7-9; j_gene: TRBJ2-3; abundance: -; len: 16; d_gene: TRBD2; CDR3aa: CASSFGRASGRDTQYF; CDR3nt: TGTGCCAGCAGCTTCGGTCGGGCTAGCGGGAGAGATACGCAGTATTTT
v_gene: TRBV5-1; j_gene: TRBJ1-6; abundance: -; len: 15; d_gene: TRBD1; CDR3aa: CASSLATGEGSPLHF; CDR3nt: TGCGCCAGCAGCTTGGCCACAGGGGAAGGTTCACCCCTCCACTTT
v_gene: TRBV3-1/TRBV3-2; j_gene: TRBJ2-2; abundance: -; len: 11; d_gene: -; CDR3aa: CASSRGGELFF; CDR3nt: TGTGCCAGCAGCCGGGGCGGGGAGCTGTTTTTT
v_gene: TRBV4-2; j_gene: TRBJ1-1; abundance: once; len: 17; d_gene: -; CDR3aa: CASSPAGGRGMNTEAFF; CDR3nt: TGTGCCAGCAGCCCCGCCGGGGGGAGAGGCATGAACACTGAAGCTTTCTTT
v_gene: TRBV5-1; j_gene: TRBJ1-4; abundance: -; len: 15; d_gene: -; CDR3aa: CASSLGWGTNEKLFF; CDR3nt: TGCGCCAGCAGCCTTGGGTGGGGAACTAATGAAAAACTGTTTTTT
v_gene: TRBV29-1; j_gene: TRBJ1-3; abundance: -; len: 13; d_gene: TRBD1; CDR3aa: CSVERQGDNTIYF; CDR3nt: TGCAGCGTTGAGAGACAGGGGGACAACACCATATATTTT
v_gene: TRBV19; j_gene: TRBJ2-6; abundance: -; len: 17; d_gene: -; CDR3aa: CASREGLTGSGANVLTF; CDR3nt: TGTGCCAGCCGCGAGGGCCTCACGGGGTCTGGGGCCAACGTCCTGACTTTC
v_gene: TRBV5-1; j_gene: TRBJ2-2; abundance: once; len: 16; d_gene: TRBD2; CDR3aa: CASSTLAGGNTGELFF; CDR3nt: TGCGCCAGCAGTACACTAGCGGGAGGGAACACCGGGGAGCTGTTTTTT
v_gene: TRBV19; j_gene: TRBJ2-3; abundance: -; len: 14; d_gene: TRBD2; CDR3aa: CASRTSGRSDTQYF; CDR3nt: TGTGCCAGTAGAACTAGCGGGAGGTCAGATACGCAGTATTTT
v_gene: TRBV5-8; j_gene: TRBJ1-5; abundance: -; len: 16; d_gene: TRBD1; CDR3aa: CASSPRGKGPDQPQHF; CDR3nt: TGTGCCAGCAGCCCCAGGGGGAAGGGGCCCGATCAGCCCCAGCATTTT
v_gene: TRBV2; j_gene: TRBJ1-2; abundance: -; len: 15; d_gene: -; CDR3aa: CASSVGRGPAYGYTF; CDR3nt: TGTGCCAGCAGTGTGGGGCGGGGGCCTGCCTATGGCTACACCTTC